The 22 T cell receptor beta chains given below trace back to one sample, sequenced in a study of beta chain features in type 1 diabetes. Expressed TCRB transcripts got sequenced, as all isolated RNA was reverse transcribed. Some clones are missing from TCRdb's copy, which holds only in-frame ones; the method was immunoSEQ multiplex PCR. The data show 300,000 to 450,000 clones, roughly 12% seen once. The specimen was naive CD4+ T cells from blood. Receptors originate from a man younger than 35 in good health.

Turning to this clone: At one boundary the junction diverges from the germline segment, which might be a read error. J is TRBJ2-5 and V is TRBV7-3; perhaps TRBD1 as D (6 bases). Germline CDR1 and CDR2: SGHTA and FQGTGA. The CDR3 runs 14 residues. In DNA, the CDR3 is TGTGCCAGCAGCCCAAACAGGGACCAAGGGACCCAGTACTTC. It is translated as CASSPNRDQGTQYF.

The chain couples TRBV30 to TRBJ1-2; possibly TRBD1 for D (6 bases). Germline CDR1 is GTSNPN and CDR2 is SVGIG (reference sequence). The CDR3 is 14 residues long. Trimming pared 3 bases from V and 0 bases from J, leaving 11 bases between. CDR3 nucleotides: TGTGCCTGGAGGGGCGGGGGCTCTAACTATGGCTACACCTTC. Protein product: CAWRGGGSNYGYTF. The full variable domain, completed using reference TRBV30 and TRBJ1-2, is SQTIHQWPATLVQPVGSPLSLECTVEGTSNPNLYWYRQAAGRGLQLLFYSVGIGQISSEVPQNLSASRPQDRQFILSSKKLLLSDSGFYLCAWRGGGSNYGYTFGSGTRLTVV.

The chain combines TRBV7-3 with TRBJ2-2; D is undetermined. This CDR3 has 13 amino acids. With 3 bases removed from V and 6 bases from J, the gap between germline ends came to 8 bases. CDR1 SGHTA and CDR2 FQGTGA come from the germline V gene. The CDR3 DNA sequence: TGTGCCAGCAGCTTTTCAGGCTCCGGGGAGCTGTTTTTT. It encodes CASSFSGSGELFF.

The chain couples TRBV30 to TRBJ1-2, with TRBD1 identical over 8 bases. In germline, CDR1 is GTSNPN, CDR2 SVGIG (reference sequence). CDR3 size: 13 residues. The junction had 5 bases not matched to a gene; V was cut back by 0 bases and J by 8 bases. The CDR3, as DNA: TGTGCCTGGAGTGTACAGGGGGGCGGCGGCTACACCTTC. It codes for CAWSVQGGGGYTF.

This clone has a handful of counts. This CDR3 reads CASSVTGNYGYTF. In nucleotides, the CDR3 is TGTGCCAGCAGTGTTACAGGGAACTATGGCTACACCTTC. This chain links TRBV6-6 with TRBJ1-2, with D possibly TRBD1 on 6 matching bases. CDR3 length: 13 residues. Germline V gives CDR1 MNHNY, CDR2 SVGAGI (reference sequence). The V and J ends lost 5 bases and 2 bases respectively, with 9 bases between them.

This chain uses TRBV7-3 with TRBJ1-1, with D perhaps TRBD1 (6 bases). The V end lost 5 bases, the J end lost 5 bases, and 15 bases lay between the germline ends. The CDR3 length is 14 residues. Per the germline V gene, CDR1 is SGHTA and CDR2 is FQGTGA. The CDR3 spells CASSLIGQSTEAFF. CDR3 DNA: TGTGCCAGCAGCCTCATTGGACAGTCGACTGAAGCTTTCTTT.

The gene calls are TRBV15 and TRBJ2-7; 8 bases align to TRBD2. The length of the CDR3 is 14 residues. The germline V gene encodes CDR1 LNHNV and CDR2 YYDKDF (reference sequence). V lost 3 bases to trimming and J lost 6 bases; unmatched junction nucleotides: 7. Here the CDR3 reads CATSRKGRGGEQYF. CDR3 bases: TGTGCCACCAGCAGGAAGGGACGGGGGGGCGAGCAGTACTTC.

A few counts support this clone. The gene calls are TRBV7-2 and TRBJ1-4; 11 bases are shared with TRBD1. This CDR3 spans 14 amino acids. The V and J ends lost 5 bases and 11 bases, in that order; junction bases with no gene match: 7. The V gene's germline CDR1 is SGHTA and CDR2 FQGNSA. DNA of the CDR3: TGTGCCAGCAGCACCGGACAGGGGGCGAAGAAACTGTTTTTT. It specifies CASSTGQGAKKLFF.

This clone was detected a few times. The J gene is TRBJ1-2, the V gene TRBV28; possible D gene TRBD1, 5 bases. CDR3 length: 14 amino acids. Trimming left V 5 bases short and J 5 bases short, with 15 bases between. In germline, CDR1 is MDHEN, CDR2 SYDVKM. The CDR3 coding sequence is TGTGCCAGCAGTGACGGTTGGGGGGGATATGGCTACACCTTC. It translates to CASSDGWGGYGYTF.

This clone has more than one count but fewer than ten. In DNA form, the CDR3 reads TGCAGCGCGCGGGGACAGGGGGCTGGCTACACCTTC. Protein sequence: CSARGQGAGYTF. The rearrangement links TRBV29-1 to TRBJ1-2, with 12 bases fitting TRBD1. The germline V gene encodes CDR1 SQVTM and CDR2 ANQGSEA. Unmatched junction bases numbered 4, after V lost 7 bases and J lost 7 bases. The CDR3 sequence is 12 residues long.

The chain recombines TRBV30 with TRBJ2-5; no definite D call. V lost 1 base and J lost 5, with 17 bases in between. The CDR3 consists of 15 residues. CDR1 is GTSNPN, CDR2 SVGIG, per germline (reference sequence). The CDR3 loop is CAWSDGSRIVETQYF. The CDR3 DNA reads TGTGCCTGGAGTGATGGTAGCAGAATTGTCGAGACCCAGTACTTC. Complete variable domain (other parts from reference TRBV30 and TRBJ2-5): SQTIHQWPATLVQPVGSPLSLECTVEGTSNPNLYWYRQAAGRGLQLLFYSVGIGQISSEVPQNLSASRPQDRQFILSSKKLLLSDSGFYLCAWSDGSRIVETQYFGPGTRLLVL.

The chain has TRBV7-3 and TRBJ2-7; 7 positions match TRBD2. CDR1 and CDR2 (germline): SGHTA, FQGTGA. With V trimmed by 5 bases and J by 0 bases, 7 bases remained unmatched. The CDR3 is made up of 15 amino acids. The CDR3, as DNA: TGTGCCAGCAGCCCCCAAGGCGGGAGCTCCTACGAGCAGTACTTC. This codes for CASSPQGGSSYEQYF.

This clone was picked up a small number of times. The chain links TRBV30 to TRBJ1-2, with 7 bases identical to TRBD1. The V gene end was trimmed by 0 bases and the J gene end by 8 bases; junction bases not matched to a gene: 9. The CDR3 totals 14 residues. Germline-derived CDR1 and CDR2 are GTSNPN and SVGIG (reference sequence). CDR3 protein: CAWSVHKGAGGYTF. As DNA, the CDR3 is TGTGCCTGGAGTGTACATAAGGGGGCAGGCGGCTACACCTTC.

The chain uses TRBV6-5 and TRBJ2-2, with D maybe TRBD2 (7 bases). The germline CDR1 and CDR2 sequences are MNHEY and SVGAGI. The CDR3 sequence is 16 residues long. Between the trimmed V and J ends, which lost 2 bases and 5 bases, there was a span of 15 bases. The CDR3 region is CASSYLGGRGTGELFF. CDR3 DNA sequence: TGTGCCAGCAGTTACCTGGGGGGGCGAGGTACCGGGGAGCTGTTTTTT.

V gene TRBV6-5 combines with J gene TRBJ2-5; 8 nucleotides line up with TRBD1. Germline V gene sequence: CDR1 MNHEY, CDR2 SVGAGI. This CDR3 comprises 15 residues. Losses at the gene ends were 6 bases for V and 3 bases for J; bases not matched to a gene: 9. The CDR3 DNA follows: TGTGCCAGCAGCCGGACAGGGTCAGTGGAAGAGACCCAGTACTTC. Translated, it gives CASSRTGSVEETQYF.

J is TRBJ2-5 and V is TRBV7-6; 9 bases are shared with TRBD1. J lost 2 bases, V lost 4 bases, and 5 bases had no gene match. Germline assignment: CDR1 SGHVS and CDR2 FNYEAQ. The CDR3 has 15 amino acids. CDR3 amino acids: CASSSRGTGQETQYF. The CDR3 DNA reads TGTGCCAGCAGCTCCCGGGGGACAGGGCAAGAGACCCAGTACTTC.

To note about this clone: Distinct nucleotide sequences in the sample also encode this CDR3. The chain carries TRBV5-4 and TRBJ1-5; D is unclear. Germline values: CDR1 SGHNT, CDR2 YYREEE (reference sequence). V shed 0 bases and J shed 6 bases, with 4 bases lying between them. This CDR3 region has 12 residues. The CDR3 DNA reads TGTGCCAGCAGCTTGGACGGTCAGCCCCAGCATTTT. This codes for CASSLDGQPQHF.

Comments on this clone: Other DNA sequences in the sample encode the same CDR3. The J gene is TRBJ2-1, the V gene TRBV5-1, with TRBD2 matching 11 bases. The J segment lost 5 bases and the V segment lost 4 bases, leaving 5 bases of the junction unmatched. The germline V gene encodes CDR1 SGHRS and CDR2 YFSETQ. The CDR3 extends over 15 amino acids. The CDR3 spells CASSLGLAENNEQFF. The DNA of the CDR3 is TGCGCCAGCAGCCTGGGACTAGCGGAAAACAATGAGCAGTTCTTC.

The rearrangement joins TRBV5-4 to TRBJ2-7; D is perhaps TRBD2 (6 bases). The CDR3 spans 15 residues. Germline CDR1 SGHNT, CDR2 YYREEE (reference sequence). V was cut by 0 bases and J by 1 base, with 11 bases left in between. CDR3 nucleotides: TGTGCCAGCAGCTTGGGGGGCGGGGCTTCCTACGAGCAGTACTTC. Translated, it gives CASSLGGGASYEQYF.

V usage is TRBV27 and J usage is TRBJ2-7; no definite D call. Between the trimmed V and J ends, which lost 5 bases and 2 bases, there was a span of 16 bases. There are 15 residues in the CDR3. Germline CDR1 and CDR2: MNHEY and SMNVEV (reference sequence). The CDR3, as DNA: TGTGCCAGCAGTGCCTCGGGTCGGCCCCCCTACGAGCAGTACTTC. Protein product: CASSASGRPPYEQYF.

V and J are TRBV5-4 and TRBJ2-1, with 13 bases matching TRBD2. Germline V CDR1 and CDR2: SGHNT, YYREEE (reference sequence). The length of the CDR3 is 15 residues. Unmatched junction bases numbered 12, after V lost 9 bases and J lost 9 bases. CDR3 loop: CATSWTSGRGGEQFF. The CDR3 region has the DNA TGTGCCACCTCATGGACTAGCGGGAGAGGCGGTGAGCAGTTCTTC.

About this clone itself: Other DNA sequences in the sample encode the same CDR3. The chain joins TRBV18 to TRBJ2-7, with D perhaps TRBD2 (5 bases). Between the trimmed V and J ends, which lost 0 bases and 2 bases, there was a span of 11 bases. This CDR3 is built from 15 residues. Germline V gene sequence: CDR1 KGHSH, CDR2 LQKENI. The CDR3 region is CASSPPSGGTYEQYF. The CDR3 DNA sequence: TGTGCCAGCTCACCACCGTCTGGAGGTACCTACGAGCAGTACTTC.